This TCR beta chain was documented in a study of beta chain features in type 1 diabetes. Findings and limits, study-wide: Researchers reported that naive, central memory and Treg TCRB repertoires appeared more similar in patients than in healthy donors. Type 1 diabetes patients had moderately but significantly shorter TCRB CDR3s in all four CD4+ subsets.

CDR1 is SGHNT, CDR2 YYREEE, per germline (reference sequence). This CDR3 is 15 amino acids long. V lost 4 bases and J lost 2; bases outside the gene matches: 7. To note about this clone: Its antigen is as yet unknown.

The study reverse transcribed the entire isolated RNA, so it sequenced expressed TCRB transcripts. Mean read depth for naive, central memory and regulatory T cell samples was around 3.5 million reads. TCRdb keeps only in-frame clones here, not all; method: immunoSEQ multiplex PCR. The table includes about 340,000 clones, approximately 13% detected once. Specimen: naive CD4+ T cells from blood. The genes are TRBV5-4 and TRBJ2-7, with 9 bases that match TRBD1. The receptor was derived from a young woman with type 1 diabetes. The CDR3 bases are TGTGCCAGCAGCCCAGACAGGGGGTTTACCTACGAGCAGTACTTC. Protein: CASSPDRGFTYEQYF.